This T cell receptor (beta chain) appears in the sequencing data of a study of T-cell reconstitution after alpha-beta-depleted transplantation in children. Preparation of the TCRbeta library used unique molecular identifiers. From the PCR reads, TCRdb called clonotypes with MiXCR, one entry per CDR3 protein. This table has some 500,000 distinct CDR3 sequences, approximately 30% appearing once. For this clonotype: An end of the junction differs from the germline gene, which may be a read error.

CDR1 is SGHKS, CDR2 YYEKEE, per germline (reference sequence). This CDR3 has 12 residues. This material consisted of PBMCs from the stem cell graft donor, taken from the stem cell graft. The chain has TRBV5-5 and TRBJ1-1, with D unclear. This receptor was taken from a human donor who donated a stem cell graft to a child with aplastic anemia. CDR3 in DNA: TGTGCCAGCAGCTTGATTGAGACGGGGAGAGTCTTT. As protein: CASSLIETGRVF.